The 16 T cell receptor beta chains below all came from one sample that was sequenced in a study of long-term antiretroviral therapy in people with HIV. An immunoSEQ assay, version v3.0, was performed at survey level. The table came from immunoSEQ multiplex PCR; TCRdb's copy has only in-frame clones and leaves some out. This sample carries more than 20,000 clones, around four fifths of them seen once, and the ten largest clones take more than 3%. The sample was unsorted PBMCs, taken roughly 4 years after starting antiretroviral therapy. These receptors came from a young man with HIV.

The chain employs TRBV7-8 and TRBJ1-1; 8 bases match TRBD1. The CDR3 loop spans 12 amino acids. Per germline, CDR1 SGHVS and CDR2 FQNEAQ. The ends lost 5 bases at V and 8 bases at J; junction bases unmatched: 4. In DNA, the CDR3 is TGTGCCAGCAGCCCGAGGACAGGGGAAGCTTTCTTT. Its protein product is CASSPRTGEAFF.

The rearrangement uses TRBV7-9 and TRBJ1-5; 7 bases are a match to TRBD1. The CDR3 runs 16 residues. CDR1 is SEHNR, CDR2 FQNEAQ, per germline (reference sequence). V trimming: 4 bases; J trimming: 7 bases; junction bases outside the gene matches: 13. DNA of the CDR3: TGTGCCAGCAGCTCGGCCGACAGGGCGGATATCCAGCCCCAGCATTTT. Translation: CASSSADRADIQPQHF.

The CDR3 DNA reads TGTGCCAGTAGCCCACTCCACCAGGGGGCAGGTGGCTACACCTTC. Amino acid sequence: CASSPLHQGAGGYTF. This rearrangement joins TRBV19 to TRBJ1-2; 8 positions match TRBD1. Trimming took 6 bases from V and 7 from J; bases not matched to a gene: 13. Germline loops: CDR1 LNHDA, CDR2 SQIVND (reference sequence). This CDR3 is built from 15 residues.

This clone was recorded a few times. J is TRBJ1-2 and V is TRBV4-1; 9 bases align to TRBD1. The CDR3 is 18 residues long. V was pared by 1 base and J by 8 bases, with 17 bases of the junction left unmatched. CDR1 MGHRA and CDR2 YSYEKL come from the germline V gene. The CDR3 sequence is CASSQVPGQGLQLRGYTF. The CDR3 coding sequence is TGCGCCAGCAGCCAAGTCCCGGGACAGGGTCTTCAACTGCGGGGCTACACCTTC.

The CDR3 DNA follows: TGCACCAGCAGCCCGGGGGCGACTAGAGAACCAACAGATACGCAGTATTTT. Its translation: CTSSPGATREPTDTQYF. This rearrangement joins TRBV1 to TRBJ2-3. TRBV1 is a pseudogene locus. The CDR3 has 17 amino acids.

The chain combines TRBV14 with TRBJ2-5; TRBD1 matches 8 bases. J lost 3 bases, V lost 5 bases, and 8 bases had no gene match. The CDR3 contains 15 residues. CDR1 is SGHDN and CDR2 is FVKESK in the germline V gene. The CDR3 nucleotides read TGTGCCAGCAGCGTCCGGACAGGGCAGAAAGAGACCCAGTACTTC. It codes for CASSVRTGQKETQYF.

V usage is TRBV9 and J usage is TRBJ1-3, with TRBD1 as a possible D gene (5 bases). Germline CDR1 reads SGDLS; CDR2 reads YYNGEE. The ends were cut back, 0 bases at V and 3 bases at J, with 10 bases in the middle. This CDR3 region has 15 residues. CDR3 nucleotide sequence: TGTGCCAGCAGCGTAGAGGGTGGGGGTGGAAACACCATATATTTT. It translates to CASSVEGGGGNTIYF. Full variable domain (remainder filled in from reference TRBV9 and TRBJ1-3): DSGVTQTPKHLITATGQRVTLRCSPRSGDLSVYWYQQSLDQGLQFLIQYYNGEERAKGNILERFSAQQFPDLHSELNLSSLELGDSALYFCASSVEGGGGNTIYFGEGSWLTVV.

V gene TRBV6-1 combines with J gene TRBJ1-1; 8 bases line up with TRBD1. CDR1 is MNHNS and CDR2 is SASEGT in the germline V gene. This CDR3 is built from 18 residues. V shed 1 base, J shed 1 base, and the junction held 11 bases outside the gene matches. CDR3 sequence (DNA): TGTGCCAGCAGTGAAGACCAACGGACAGGGCTTGGGAACACTGAAGCTTTCTTT. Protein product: CASSEDQRTGLGNTEAFF.

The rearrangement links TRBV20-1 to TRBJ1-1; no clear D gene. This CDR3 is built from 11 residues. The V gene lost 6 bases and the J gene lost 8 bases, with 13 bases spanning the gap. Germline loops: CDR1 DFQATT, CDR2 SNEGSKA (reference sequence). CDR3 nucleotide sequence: TGCAGTGCCACGTTTGGCGGGGAAGCTTTCTTT. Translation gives CSATFGGEAFF.

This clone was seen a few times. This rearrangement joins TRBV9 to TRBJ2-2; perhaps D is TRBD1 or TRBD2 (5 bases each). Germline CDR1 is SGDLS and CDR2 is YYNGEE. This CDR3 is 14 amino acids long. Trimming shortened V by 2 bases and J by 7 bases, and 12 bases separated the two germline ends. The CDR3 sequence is CASSVGVQGGELFF. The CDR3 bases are TGTGCCAGCAGCGTGGGGGTTCAAGGCGGGGAGCTGTTTTTT.

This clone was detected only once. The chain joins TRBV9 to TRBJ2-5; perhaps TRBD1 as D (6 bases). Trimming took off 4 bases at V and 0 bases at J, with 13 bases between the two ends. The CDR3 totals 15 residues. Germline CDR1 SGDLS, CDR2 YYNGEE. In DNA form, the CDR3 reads TGTGCCAGCAGCTTGGACAGCGCCTACCAAGAGACCCAGTACTTC. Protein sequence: CASSLDSAYQETQYF.

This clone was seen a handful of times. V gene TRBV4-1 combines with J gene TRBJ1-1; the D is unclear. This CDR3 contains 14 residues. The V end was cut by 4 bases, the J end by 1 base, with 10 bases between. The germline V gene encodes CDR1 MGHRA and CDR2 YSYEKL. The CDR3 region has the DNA TGCGCCAGCAGCCTCTTAGCTCCGAACACTGAAGCTTTCTTT. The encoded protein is CASSLLAPNTEAFF.

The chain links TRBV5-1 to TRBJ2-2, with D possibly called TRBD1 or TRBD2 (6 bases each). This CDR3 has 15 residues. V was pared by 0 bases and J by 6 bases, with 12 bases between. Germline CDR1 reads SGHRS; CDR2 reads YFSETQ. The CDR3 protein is CASSLVAGEAGELFF. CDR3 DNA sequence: TGCGCCAGCAGCTTGGTCGCAGGGGAGGCCGGGGAGCTGTTTTTT.

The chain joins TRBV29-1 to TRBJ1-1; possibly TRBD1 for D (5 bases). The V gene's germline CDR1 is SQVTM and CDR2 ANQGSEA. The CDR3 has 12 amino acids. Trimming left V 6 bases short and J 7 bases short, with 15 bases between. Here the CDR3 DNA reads TGCAGCGTCAGGGTAAATAGCCTTGAAGCTTTCTTT. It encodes CSVRVNSLEAFF.

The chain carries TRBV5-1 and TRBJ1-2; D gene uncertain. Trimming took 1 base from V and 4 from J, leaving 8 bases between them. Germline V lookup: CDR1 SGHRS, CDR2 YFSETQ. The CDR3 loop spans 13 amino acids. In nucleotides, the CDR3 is TGCGCCAGCAGCTTGAGCCCAATCTATGGCTACACCTTC. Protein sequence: CASSLSPIYGYTF.

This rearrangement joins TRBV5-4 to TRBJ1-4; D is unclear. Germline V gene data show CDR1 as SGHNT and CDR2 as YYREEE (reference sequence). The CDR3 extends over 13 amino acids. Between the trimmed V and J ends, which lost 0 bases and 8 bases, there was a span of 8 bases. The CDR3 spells CASSLDREEKLFF. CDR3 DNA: TGTGCCAGCAGCTTGGATCGGGAGGAAAAACTGTTTTTT. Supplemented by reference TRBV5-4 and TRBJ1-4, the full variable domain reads ETGVTQSPTHLIKTRGQQVTLRCSSQSGHNTVSWYQQALGQGPQFIFQYYREEENGRGNFPPRFSGLQFPNYSSELNVNALELDDSALYLCASSLDREEKLFFGSGTQLSVL.